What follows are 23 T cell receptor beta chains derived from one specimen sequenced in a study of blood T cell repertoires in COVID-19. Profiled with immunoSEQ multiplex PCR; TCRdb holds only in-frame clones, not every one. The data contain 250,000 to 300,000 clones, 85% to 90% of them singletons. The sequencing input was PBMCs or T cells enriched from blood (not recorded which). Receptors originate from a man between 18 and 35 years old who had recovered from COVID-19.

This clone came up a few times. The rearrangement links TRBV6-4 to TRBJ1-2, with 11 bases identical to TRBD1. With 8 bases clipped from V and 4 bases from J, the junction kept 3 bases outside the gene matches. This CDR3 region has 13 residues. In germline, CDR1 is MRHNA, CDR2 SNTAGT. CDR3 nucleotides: TGTGCCAGCGGACAGGGGGCGGGCTATGGCTACACCTTC. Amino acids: CASGQGAGYGYTF.

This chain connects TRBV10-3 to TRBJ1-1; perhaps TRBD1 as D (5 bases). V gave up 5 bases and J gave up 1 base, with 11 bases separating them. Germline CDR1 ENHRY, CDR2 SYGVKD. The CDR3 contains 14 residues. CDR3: CAISPGLGNTEAFF. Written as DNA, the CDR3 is TGTGCCATCAGTCCGGGACTGGGGAACACTGAAGCTTTCTTT.

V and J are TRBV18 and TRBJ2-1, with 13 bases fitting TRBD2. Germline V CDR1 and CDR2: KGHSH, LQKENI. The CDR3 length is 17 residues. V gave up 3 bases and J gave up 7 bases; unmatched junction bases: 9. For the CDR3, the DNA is TGTGCCAGCTCACCGACACTAGCGGGGGGGCCCAGGAATGAGCAGTTCTTC. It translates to CASSPTLAGGPRNEQFF. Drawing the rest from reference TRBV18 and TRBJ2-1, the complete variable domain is NAGVMQNPRHLVRRRGQEARLRCSPMKGHSHVYWYRQLPEEGLKFMVYLQKENIIDESGMPKERFSAEFPKEGPSILRIQQVVRGDSAAYFCASSPTLAGGPRNEQFFGPGTRLTVL.

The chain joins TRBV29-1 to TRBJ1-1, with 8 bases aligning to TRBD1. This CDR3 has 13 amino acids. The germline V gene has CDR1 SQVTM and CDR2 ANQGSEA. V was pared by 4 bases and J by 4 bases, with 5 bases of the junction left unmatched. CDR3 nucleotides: TGCAGCGTTGCGCGGACAGGGAGCACTGAAGCTTTCTTT. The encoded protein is CSVARTGSTEAFF.

The CDR3 bases are TGTGCCAGCGGAAACAGGGGTTGGGTCGAGCAGTACTTC. Residues: CASGNRGWVEQYF. V and J are TRBV7-9 and TRBJ2-7; 7 nucleotides match TRBD1. The CDR3 consists of 13 residues. V trimming: 8 bases; J trimming: 6 bases; junction bases outside the gene matches: 10. Germline V gives CDR1 SEHNR, CDR2 FQNEAQ (reference sequence).

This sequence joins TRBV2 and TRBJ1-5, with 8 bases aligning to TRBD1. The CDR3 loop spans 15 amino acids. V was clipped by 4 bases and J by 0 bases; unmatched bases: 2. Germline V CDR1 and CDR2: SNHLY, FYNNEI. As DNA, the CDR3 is TGTGCCAGCAGTGCACAGGGGGGTAGCAATCAGCCCCAGCATTTT. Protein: CASSAQGGSNQPQHF.

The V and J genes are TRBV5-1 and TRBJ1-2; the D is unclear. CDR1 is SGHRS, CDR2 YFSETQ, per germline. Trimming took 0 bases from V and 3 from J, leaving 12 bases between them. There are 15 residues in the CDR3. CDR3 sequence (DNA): TGCGCCAGCAGCTTGGCTGAGCGGGGTTACTATGGCTACACCTTC. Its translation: CASSLAERGYYGYTF.

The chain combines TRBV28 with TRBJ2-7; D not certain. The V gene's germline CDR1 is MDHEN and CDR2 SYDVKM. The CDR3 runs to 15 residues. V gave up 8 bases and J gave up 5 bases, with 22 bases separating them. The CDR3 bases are TGTGCCAGCCTACGAGGCGGCACCCTCCCCGACGAGCAGTACTTC. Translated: CASLRGGTLPDEQYF.

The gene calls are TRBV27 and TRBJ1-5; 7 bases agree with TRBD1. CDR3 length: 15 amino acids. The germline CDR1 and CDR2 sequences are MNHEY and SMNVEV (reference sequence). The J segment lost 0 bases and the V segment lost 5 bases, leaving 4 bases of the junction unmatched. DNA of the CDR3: TGTGCCAGCAGTAACAGGGGATTTAGCAATCAGCCCCAGCATTTT. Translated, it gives CASSNRGFSNQPQHF.

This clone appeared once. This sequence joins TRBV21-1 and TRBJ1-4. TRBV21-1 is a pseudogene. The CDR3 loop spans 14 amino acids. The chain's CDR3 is CASLGVPPAEKLFF. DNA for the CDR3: TGTGCCAGCTTAGGAGTGCCCCCAGCGGAAAAACTGTTTTTT.

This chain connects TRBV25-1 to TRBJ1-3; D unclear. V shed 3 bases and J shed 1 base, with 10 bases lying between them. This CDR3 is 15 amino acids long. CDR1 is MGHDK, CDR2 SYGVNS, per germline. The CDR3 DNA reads TGTGCCAGCAGTGACACGGGGAGATCTGGAAACACCATATATTTT. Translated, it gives CASSDTGRSGNTIYF.

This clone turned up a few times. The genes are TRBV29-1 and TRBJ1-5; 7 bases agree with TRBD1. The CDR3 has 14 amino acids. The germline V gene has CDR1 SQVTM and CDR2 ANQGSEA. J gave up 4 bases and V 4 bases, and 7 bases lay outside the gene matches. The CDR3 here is CSVVEGAINQPQHF. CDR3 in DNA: TGCAGCGTTGTCGAGGGGGCGATAAATCAGCCCCAGCATTTT.

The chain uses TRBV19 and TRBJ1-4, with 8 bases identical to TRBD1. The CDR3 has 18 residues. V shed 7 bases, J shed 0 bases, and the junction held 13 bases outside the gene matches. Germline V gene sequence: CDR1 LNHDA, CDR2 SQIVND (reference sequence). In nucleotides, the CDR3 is TGTGCCAGTACCCTCCGGGACAGGTGGACCTCAACTAATGAAAAACTGTTTTTT. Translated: CASTLRDRWTSTNEKLFF.

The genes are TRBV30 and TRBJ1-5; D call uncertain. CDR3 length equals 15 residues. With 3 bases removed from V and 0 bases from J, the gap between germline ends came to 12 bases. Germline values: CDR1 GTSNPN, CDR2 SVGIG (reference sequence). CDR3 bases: TGTGCCTGGAGGGGAGGAGGTTATAGCAATCAGCCCCAGCATTTT. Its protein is CAWRGGGYSNQPQHF.

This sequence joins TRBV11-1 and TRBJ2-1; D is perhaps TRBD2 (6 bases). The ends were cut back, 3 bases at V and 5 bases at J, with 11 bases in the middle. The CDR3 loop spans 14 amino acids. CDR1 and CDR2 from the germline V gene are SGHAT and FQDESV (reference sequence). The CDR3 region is CASSLTGVDNEQFF. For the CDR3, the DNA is TGTGCCAGCAGCTTGACGGGAGTCGACAATGAGCAGTTCTTC.

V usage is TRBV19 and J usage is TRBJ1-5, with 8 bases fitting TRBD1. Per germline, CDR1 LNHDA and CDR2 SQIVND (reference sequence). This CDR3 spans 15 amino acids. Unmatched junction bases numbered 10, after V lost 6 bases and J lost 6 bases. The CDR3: CASRPGTGGAQPQHF. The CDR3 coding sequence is TGTGCCAGTAGACCTGGCACAGGGGGGGCTCAGCCCCAGCATTTT.

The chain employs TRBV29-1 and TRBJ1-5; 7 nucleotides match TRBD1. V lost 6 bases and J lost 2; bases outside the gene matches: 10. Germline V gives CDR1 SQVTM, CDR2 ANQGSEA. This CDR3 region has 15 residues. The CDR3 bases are TGCAGCGTAACGACAGGGAGTGTTGGCAATCAGCCCCAGCATTTT. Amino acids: CSVTTGSVGNQPQHF.

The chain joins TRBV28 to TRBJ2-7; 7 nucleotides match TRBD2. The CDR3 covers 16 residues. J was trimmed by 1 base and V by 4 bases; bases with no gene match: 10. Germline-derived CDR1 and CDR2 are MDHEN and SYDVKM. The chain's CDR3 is CASSSPFLAASYEQYF. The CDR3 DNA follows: TGTGCCAGCAGTTCCCCTTTCCTAGCGGCATCCTACGAGCAGTACTTC. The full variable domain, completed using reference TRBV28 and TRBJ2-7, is DVKVTQSSRYLVKRTGEKVFLECVQDMDHENMFWYRQDPGLGLRLIYFSYDVKMKEKGDIPEGYSVSREKKERFSLILESASTNQTSMYLCASSSPFLAASYEQYFGPGTRLTVT.

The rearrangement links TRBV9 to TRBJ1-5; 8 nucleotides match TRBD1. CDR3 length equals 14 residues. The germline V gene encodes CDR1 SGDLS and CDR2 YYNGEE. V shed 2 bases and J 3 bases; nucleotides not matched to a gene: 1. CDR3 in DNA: TGTGCCAGCAGCGTGGGACAGGTCAATCAGCCCCAGCATTTT. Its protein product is CASSVGQVNQPQHF.

CDR3 loop: CASRRYRTGGDTGELFF. The CDR3, as DNA: TGTGCCAGCAGGCGATACAGGACAGGGGGGGACACCGGGGAGCTGTTTTTT. The chain joins TRBV27 to TRBJ2-2, with 10 bases that match TRBD1. The CDR3 is 17 residues long. The germline CDR1 and CDR2 sequences are MNHEY and SMNVEV (reference sequence). J gave up 3 bases and V 6 bases, and 10 bases lay outside the gene matches.

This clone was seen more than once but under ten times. The CDR3 DNA sequence: TGTGCCAGCAGCTTGAGCGCAGGGGGCAGCTACGAGCAGTACTTC. Encoded protein: CASSLSAGGSYEQYF. This chain connects TRBV11-2 to TRBJ2-7; 8 nucleotides agree with TRBD1. Germline CDR1 reads SGHAT; CDR2 reads FQNNGV. V lost 3 bases to trimming and J lost 3 bases; unmatched junction nucleotides: 7. The length of the CDR3 is 15 residues.

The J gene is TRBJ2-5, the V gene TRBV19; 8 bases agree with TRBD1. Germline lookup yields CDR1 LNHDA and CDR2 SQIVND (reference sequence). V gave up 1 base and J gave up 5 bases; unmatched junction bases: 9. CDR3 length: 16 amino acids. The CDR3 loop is CASSIVVAGGRETQYF. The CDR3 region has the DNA TGTGCCAGTAGTATAGTAGTGGCAGGGGGCCGGGAGACCCAGTACTTC.

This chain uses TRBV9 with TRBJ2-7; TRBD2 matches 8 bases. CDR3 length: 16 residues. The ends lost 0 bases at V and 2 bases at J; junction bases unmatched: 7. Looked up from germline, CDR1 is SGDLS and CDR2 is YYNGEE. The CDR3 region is CASSVATGTRAYEQYF. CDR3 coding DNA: TGTGCCAGCAGCGTAGCTACAGGGACTAGGGCCTACGAGCAGTACTTC.